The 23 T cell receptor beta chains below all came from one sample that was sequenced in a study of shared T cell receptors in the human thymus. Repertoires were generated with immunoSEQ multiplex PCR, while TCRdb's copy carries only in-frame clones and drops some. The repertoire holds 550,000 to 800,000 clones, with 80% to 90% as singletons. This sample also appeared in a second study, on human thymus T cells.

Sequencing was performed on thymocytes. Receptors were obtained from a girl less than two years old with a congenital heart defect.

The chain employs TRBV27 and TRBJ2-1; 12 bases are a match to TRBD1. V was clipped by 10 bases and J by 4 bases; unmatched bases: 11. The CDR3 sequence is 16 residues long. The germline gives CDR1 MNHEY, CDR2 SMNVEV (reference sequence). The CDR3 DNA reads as TGTGCCACCGTCCCGGGACAGGGGGCGGCTTACAATGAGCAGTTCTTC. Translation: CATVPGQGAAYNEQFF.

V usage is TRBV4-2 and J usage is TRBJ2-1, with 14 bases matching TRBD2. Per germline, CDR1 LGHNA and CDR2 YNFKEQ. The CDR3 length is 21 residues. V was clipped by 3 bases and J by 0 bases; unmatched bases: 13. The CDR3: CASSQETGTSGGTSSYNEQFF. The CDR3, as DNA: TGTGCCAGCAGCCAGGAGACCGGGACTAGCGGGGGTACCAGCTCCTACAATGAGCAGTTCTTC.

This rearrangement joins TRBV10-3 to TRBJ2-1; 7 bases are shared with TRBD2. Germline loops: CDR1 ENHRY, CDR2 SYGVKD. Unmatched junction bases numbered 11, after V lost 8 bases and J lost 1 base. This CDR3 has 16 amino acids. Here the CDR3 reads CAISGQRGGSYNEQFF. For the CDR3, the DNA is TGTGCCATCTCCGGGCAGCGGGGAGGGTCCTACAATGAGCAGTTCTTC.

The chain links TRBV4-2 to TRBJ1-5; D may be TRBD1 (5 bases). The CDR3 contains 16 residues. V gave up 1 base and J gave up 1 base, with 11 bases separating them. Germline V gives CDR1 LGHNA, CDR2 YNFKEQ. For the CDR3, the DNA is TGTGCCAGCAGCCAAGGGAGGGGTCGGAGCAATCAGCCCCAGCATTTT. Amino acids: CASSQGRGRSNQPQHF.

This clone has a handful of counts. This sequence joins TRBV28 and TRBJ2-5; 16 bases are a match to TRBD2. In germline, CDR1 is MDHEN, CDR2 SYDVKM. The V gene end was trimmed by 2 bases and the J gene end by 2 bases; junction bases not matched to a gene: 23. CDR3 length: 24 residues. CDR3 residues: CASSLPYFTGTSGGDTWKQETQYF. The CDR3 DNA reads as TGTGCCAGCAGTTTACCTTATTTCACCGGGACTAGCGGGGGGGACACGTGGAAGCAAGAGACCCAGTACTTC.

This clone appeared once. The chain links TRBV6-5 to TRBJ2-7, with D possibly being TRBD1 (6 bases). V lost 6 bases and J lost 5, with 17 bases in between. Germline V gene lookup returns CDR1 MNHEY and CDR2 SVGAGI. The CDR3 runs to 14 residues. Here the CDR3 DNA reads TGTGCCAGCAGCCAACACAGGGTTGGCCACGAGCAGTACTTC. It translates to CASSQHRVGHEQYF.

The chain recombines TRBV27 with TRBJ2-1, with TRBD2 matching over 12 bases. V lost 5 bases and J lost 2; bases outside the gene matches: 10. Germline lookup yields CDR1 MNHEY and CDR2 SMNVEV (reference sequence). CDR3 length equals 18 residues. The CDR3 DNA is TGTGCCAGCAGTCCCCTCTCCTCTAGCGGGGGGGCCTACAATGAGCAGTTCTTC. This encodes CASSPLSSSGGAYNEQFF.

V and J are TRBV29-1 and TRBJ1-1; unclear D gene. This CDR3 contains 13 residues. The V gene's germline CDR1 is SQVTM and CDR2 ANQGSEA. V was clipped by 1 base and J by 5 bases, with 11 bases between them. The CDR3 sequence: CSVEGPPGTEAFF. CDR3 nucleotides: TGCAGCGTTGAAGGACCGCCGGGTACTGAAGCTTTCTTT. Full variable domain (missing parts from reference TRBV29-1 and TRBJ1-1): SAVISQKPSRDICQRGTSLTIQCQVDSQVTMMFWYRQQPGQSLTLIATANQGSEATYESGFVIDKFPISRPNLTFSTLTVSNMSPEDSSIYLCSVEGPPGTEAFFGQGTRLTVV.

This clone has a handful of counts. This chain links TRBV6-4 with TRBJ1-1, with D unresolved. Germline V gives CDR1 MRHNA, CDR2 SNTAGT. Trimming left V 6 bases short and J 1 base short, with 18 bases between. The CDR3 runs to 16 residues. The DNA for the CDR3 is TGTGCCAGCAGCCGAGGAACCGTATCGGGGAACACTGAAGCTTTCTTT. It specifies CASSRGTVSGNTEAFF.

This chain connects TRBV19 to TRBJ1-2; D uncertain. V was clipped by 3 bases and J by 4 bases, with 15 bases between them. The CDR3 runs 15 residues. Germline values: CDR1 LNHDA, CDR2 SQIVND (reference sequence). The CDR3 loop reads CASSIAGRWGYGYTF. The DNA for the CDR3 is TGTGCCAGTAGTATTGCGGGGAGGTGGGGCTATGGCTACACCTTC.

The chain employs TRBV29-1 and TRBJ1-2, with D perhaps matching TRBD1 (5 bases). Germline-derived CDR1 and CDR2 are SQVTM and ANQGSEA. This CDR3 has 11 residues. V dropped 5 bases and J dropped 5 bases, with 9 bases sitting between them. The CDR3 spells CSVLQGYGYTF. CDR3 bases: TGCAGCGTTCTGCAGGGTTATGGCTACACCTTC.

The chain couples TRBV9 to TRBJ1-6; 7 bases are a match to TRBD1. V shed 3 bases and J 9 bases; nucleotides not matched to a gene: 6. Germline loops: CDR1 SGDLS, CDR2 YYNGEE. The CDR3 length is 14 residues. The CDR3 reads CASSARQGGSPLHF. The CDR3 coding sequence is TGTGCCAGCAGCGCGAGACAGGGAGGTTCACCCCTCCACTTT. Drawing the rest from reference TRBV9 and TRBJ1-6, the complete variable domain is DSGVTQTPKHLITATGQRVTLRCSPRSGDLSVYWYQQSLDQGLQFLIQYYNGEERAKGNILERFSAQQFPDLHSELNLSSLELGDSALYFCASSARQGGSPLHFGNGTRLTVT.

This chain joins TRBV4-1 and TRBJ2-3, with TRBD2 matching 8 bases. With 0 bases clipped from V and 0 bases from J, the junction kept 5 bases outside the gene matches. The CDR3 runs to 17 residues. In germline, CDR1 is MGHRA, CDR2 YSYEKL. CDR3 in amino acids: CASSQDVTSGSTDTQYF. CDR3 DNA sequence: TGCGCCAGCAGCCAAGATGTCACTAGCGGAAGCACAGATACGCAGTATTTT.

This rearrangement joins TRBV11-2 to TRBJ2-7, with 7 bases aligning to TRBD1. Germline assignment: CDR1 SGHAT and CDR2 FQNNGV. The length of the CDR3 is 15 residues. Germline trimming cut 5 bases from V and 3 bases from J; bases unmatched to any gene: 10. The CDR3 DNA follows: TGTGCCAGCAGCCTGCGACAGGGAGCCTTCTACGAGCAGTACTTC. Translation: CASSLRQGAFYEQYF.

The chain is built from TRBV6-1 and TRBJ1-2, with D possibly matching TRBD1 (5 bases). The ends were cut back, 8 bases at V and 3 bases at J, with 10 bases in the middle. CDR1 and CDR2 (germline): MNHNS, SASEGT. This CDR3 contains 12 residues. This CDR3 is CASQGTDYGYTF. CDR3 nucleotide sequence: TGTGCCAGCCAGGGCACGGACTATGGCTACACCTTC.

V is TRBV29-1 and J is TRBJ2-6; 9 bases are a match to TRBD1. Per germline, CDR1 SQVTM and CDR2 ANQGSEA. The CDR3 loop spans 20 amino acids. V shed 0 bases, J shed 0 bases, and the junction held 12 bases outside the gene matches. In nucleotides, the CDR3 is TGCAGCGTTGAAGATCGGAGGACCGGGACAGGGCTCTCTGGGGCCAACGTCCTGACTTTC. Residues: CSVEDRRTGTGLSGANVLTF.

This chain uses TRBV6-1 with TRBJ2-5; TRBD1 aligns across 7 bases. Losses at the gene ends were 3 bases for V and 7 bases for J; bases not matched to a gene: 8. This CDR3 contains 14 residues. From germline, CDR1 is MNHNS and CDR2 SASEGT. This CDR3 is CASSEGRQGGTQYF. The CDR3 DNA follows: TGTGCCAGCAGTGAGGGGAGACAGGGCGGGACCCAGTACTTC.

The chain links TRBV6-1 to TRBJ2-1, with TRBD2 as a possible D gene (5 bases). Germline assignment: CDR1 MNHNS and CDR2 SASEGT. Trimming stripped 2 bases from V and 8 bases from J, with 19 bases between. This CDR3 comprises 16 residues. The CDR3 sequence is CASSERNGSRLHEQFF. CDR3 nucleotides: TGTGCCAGCAGTGAAAGGAATGGGAGTCGGCTCCATGAGCAGTTCTTC.

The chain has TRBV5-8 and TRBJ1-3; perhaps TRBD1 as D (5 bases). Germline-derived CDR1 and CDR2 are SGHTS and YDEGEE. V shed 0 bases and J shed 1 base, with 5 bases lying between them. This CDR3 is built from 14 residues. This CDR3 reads CASSLAGSGNTIYF. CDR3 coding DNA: TGTGCCAGCAGCTTGGCAGGGTCTGGAAACACCATATATTTT.

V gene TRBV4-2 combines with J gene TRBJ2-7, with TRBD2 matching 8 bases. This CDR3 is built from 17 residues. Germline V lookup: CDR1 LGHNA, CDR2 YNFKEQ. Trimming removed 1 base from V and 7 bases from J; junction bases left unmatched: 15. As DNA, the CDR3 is TGTGCCAGCAGCCAAGTAAGGACTAGCACAGGACCCTTGGAGCAGTACTTC. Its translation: CASSQVRTSTGPLEQYF.

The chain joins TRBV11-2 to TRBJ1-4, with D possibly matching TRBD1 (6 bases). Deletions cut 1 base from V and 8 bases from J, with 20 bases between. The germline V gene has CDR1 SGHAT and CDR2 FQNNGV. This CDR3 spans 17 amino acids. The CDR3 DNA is TGTGCCAGCAGCTTAGGAGACAGGCGATCTGGCGGGGAAAAACTGTTTTTT. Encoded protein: CASSLGDRRSGGEKLFF.

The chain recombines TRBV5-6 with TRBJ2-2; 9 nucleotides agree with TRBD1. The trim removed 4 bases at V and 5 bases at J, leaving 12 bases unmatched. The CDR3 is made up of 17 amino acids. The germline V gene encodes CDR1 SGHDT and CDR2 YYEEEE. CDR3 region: CASSRPRGQGYTGELFF. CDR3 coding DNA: TGTGCCAGCAGCCGGCCTCGAGGACAGGGGTATACCGGGGAGCTGTTTTTT.

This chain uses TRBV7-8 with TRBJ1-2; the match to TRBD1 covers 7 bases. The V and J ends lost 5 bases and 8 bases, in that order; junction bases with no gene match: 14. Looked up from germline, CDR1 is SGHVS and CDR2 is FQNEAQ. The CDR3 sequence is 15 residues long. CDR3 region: CASSPKTGRGEGYTF. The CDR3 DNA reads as TGTGCCAGCAGCCCGAAGACAGGGCGAGGTGAAGGCTACACCTTC. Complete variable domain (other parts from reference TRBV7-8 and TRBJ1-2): GAGVSQSPRYKVAKRGQDVALRCDPISGHVSLFWYQQALGQGPEFLTYFQNEAQLDKSGLPSDRFFAERPEGSVSTLKIQRTQQEDSAVYLCASSPKTGRGEGYTFGSGTRLTVV.